This TCR beta chain was identified in a study of blood T cell repertoires in COVID-19. About the research overall: COVID-19 samples from acute and convalescent phases originated in the United States, Italy and Spain.

V lost 1 base and J 1 base, leaving 9 bases between the germline ends. Germline V gives CDR1 SGHRS, CDR2 YFSETQ. CDR3 size: 15 residues. Authors' processing steps: Estimation of nucleated cell counts was performed using reference gene primer amplification. Profiled with immunoSEQ multiplex PCR; TCRdb holds only in-frame clones, not every one. That table gives V, J and clone size, and the DNA gave D and trimming. Of approximately 290,000 clones listed, 90% are singletons. Participants spanned ages about 18 to 100 years and resided in roughly 26 US areas. Membership in each cohort depended on participant-reported clinical history.

V and J are TRBV5-1 and TRBJ2-1, with D possibly being TRBD2 (5 bases). Sequenced sample: PBMCs or T cells enriched from blood (not recorded which). The receptor was derived from a woman in her late teens or twenties with acute COVID-19. In DNA form, the CDR3 reads TGCGCCAGCAGCTTGTTACCGGGATCCTACAATGAGCAGTTCTTC. Protein product: CASSLLPGSYNEQFF.